This is a list of T cell receptor beta chains from one sample in a study of beta chain features in type 1 diabetes. The repertoire was sequenced with immunoSEQ multiplex PCR; TCRdb's copy has only in-frame clones and lacks some. In the table there are 15,000 or so clones, just over 70% of which are singletons. What was sequenced was stem cell memory CD4+ T cells from blood. The source of these receptors is a man aged 25 to 45 with type 1 diabetes. The CDR3 runs from the conserved cysteine through the conserved F or W. Fields, in order: J gene, D gene, clone size, V gene, CDR3 protein, CDR3 DNA. The D gene is left open where the match is weak. Size is stated for part of the rows, as once, few or many counts, or as a class when the clone is expanded.

>TRBJ2-7|TRBD1|NA|TRBV14
CASSLFFTGDEQYF
TGTGCCAGCAGCCTTTTTTTTACAGGGGACGAGCAGTACTTC
>TRBJ2-7|NA|NA|TRBV2
CASSQDRGEQYF
TGTGCCAGCAGCCAAGACCGGGGCGAGCAGTACTTC
>TRBJ1-1|TRBD1|NA|TRBV28
CASSLSHRGTEAFF
TGTGCCAGCAGTTTATCCCACAGGGGCACTGAAGCTTTCTTT
>TRBJ2-3|TRBD1|NA|TRBV7-9
CASPGGQGLDTQYF
TGTGCCAGCCCCGGGGGACAGGGCTTAGATACGCAGTATTTT
>TRBJ2-3|TRBD2|NA|TRBV18
CASSPPTGGFVDTQYF
TGTGCCAGCTCCCCTCCTACGGGGGGATTTGTAGATACGCAGTATTTT
>TRBJ2-7|NA|NA|TRBV11-2
CASSLNAVSSYEQYF
TGTGCCAGCAGCTTAAACGCGGTAAGCTCCTACGAGCAGTACTTC
>TRBJ2-5|TRBD1|NA|TRBV6-6
CASSAPTGGETQYF
TGTGCCAGCAGTGCCCCGACAGGGGGAGAGACCCAGTACTTC
>TRBJ2-7|NA|NA|TRBV7-9
CASSFQQDLREQYF
TGTGCCAGCAGCTTTCAACAGGATTTAAGGGAGCAGTACTTC
>TRBJ1-6|NA|once|TRBV28
CASSLLRGNNSPLHF
TGTGCCAGCAGTTTATTGAGGGGGAACAATTCACCCCTCCACTTT
>TRBJ2-7|NA|NA|TRBV29-1
CSVGRTESSYEQYF
TGCAGCGTTGGACGGACAGAGAGCTCCTACGAGCAGTACTTC
>TRBJ2-3|TRBD2|NA|TRBV29-1
CSVEGHRLTSGGPTDTQYF
TGCAGCGTTGAAGGACACCGTTTGACTAGCGGGGGTCCCACAGATACGCAGTATTTT
>TRBJ2-2|TRBD1|NA|TRBV28
CASIPGTGGTGELFF
TGTGCCAGCATCCCCGGGACAGGGGGAACCGGGGAGCTGTTTTTT
>TRBJ2-5|TRBD2|NA|TRBV18
CASSVLADQETQYF
TGTGCCAGCTCAGTTCTAGCGGACCAAGAGACCCAGTACTTC
>TRBJ1-3|TRBD1|NA|TRBV6-6
CASSYNRGPSGNTIYF
TGTGCCAGCAGTTACAACAGGGGGCCCTCTGGAAACACCATATATTTT
>TRBJ2-3|TRBD2|NA|TRBV18
CASSPSGDGADTQYF
TGTGCCAGCTCACCGAGCGGGGACGGCGCAGATACGCAGTATTTT
>TRBJ2-4|NA|NA|TRBV2
CASTKNIQYF
TGTGCCAGCACAAAAAACATTCAGTACTTC
>TRBJ2-7|TRBD1|NA|TRBV11-3
CASSSQGMTYEQYF
TGTGCCAGCAGCTCACAGGGGATGACCTACGAGCAGTACTTC
>TRBJ2-7|TRBD1|NA|TRBV6-5
CASRRTGGTYEQYF
TGTGCCAGCAGGCGGACAGGGGGTACCTACGAGCAGTACTTC
>TRBJ1-1|NA|NA|TRBV9
CASSVAPRQKAFF
TGTGCCAGCAGCGTAGCCCCGCGACAGAAAGCTTTCTTT
>TRBJ1-1|TRBD1|NA|TRBV7-9
CASSSFDREEAFF
TGTGCCAGCAGCTCCTTCGACAGGGAAGAAGCTTTCTTT
>TRBJ2-5|TRBD2|NA|TRBV7-3
CASSEGRGDRRMETQYF
TGTGCCAGCAGCGAAGGGCGGGGGGACCGGAGAATGGAGACCCAGTACTTC
>TRBJ2-1|NA|NA|TRBV2
CASRETGSYNEQFF
TGTGCCAGCAGGGAGACGGGCTCCTACAATGAGCAGTTCTTC
>TRBJ2-7|TRBD1|NA|TRBV18
CASSPAGTGEEQYF
TGTGCCAGCTCACCCGCCGGGACAGGGGAGGAGCAGTACTTC
>TRBJ1-6|NA|NA|TRBV6-5
CASSRYGQSDSPLHF
TGTGCCAGCAGCCGATACGGACAATCGGATTCACCCCTCCACTTT
>TRBJ1-2|TRBD1|NA|TRBV7-9
CASSSHRDRDNYGYTF
TGTGCCAGCAGCTCCCACCGGGACAGGGACAACTATGGCTACACCTTC
>TRBJ2-7|NA|NA|TRBV11-2
CASSSFGASYEQYF
TGTGCCAGCAGCTCCTTTGGAGCCTCCTACGAGCAGTACTTC
>TRBJ1-2|NA|NA|TRBV30
CASQGRDLYGYTF
TGTGCCTCCCAGGGGAGGGACCTCTATGGCTACACCTTC
>TRBJ2-1|TRBD2|few|TRBV2
CASSEQSGGAAEQFF
TGTGCCAGCAGTGAACAAAGCGGGGGGGCCGCTGAGCAGTTCTTC
>TRBJ2-1|TRBD2|few|TRBV5-1
CASRGLAGGAYNEQFF
TGCGCCAGCAGGGGACTAGCGGGGGGGGCCTACAATGAGCAGTTCTTC
>TRBJ1-1|NA|NA|TRBV20-1
CSASRDTEAFF
TGCAGTGCTAGCCGGGACACTGAAGCTTTCTTT
>TRBJ2-7|TRBD1|NA|TRBV7-2
CASSLAGQSYEQYF
TGTGCCAGCAGCTTAGCGGGACAGTCCTACGAGCAGTACTTC
>TRBJ2-5|NA|NA|TRBV18
CASSPPNRAQETQYF
TGTGCCAGCTCACCACCAAATCGCGCCCAAGAGACCCAGTACTTC
>TRBJ1-5|TRBD1|NA|TRBV4-1
CASSPTGGPGNQPQHF
TGCGCCAGCAGCCCGACAGGGGGCCCGGGAAACCAGCCCCAGCATTTT